Listed below are T cell receptor beta chains from one sample, sequenced in a study of radiation and T cells in renal cell carcinoma. Only in-frame clones appear in the TCRdb table, and some are missing; sequencing was by immunoSEQ multiplex PCR. The repertoire consists of about 120,000 clones, with approximately 75% occurring once and the leading ten covering approximately 2%. Sequences were derived from blood, sampled from a patient whose treatment included radiotherapy and nephrectomy. The receptors come from a woman in her sixties with renal cell carcinoma. CDR3s include the opening cysteine and the closing phenylalanine or tryptophan. A D gene is named only where the DNA matches it firmly. A row's size may be missing; if present it is once, few, many or a size class.

NA	TRBD2	TRBV28	TRBJ2-7	TGTGCCAGCAGACCGAGCGGGACCTACGAGCAGTACTTC	CASRPSGTYEQYF
NA	NA	TRBV9	TRBJ1-1	TGTGCCAGCAGCGCTCCGCCCTCCACTGAAGCTTTCTTT	CASSAPPSTEAFF
NA	TRBD1	TRBV5-1	TRBJ1-2	TGCGCCAGCAGCTTGGCACCAGGGGGCGACTATGGCTACACCTTC	CASSLAPGGDYGYTF
once	NA	TRBV5-1	TRBJ2-7	TGCGCCAGCAGCTTGGTAGCGGAGGACGGCGAGCAGTACTTC	CASSLVAEDGEQYF
NA	NA	TRBV7-2	TRBJ1-5	TGTGCCAGCAGCCTAAGCAATCAGCCCCAGCATTTT	CASSLSNQPQHF
NA	NA	TRBV10-3	TRBJ2-5	TGTGCCATCAGGGGCCAAGAGACCCAGTACTTC	CAIRGQETQYF
NA	NA	TRBV28	TRBJ2-5	TGTGCCAGCAGTTTACCGGGGACTCAAGAGACCCAGTACTTC	CASSLPGTQETQYF
NA	NA	TRBV27	TRBJ1-6	TGTGCCAGCAGGGGTACAGGGTGGTCACCCCTCCACTTT	CASRGTGWSPLHF
NA	NA	TRBV9	TRBJ2-7	TGTGCCAGCAGCGTAGGCCTGTGGGGGACCGAGCAGTACTTC	CASSVGLWGTEQYF
few	NA	TRBV4-1	TRBJ1-3	TGCGCCAGCAGCCAAGGGGCAGTAGGAAACACCATATATTTT	CASSQGAVGNTIYF
NA	NA	TRBV19	TRBJ1-2	TGTGCCAGTATCTCAACCCCACTAGGGGGAAGGCATGGCTACACCTTC	CASISTPLGGRHGYTF
few	NA	TRBV29-1	TRBJ2-3	TGCAGCCAGACTAAGATTACAGATACGCAGTATTTT	CSQTKITDTQYF
NA	TRBD1	TRBV6-5	TRBJ2-7	TGTGCCAGCAAAGGACAGGAGACCTCCTACGAGCAGTACTTC	CASKGQETSYEQYF
NA	NA	TRBV29-1	TRBJ2-7	TGCAGCGTACAAACAATAGGGGGGTGGGAGCAGTACTTC	CSVQTIGGWEQYF
NA	NA	TRBV27	TRBJ2-7	TGTGCCAGCAGTTTAGGGAACGAGCAGTACTTC	CASSLGNEQYF
NA	NA	TRBV27	TRBJ1-5	TGTGCCAGCATCCCCAGCGGGGGTGGGGGGGCCAATCAGCCCCAGCATTTT	CASIPSGGGGANQPQHF
once	NA	TRBV9	TRBJ2-6	TGTGCCAGCAGCCTCTCTGGGTTTGGGGCCAACGTCCTGACTTTC	CASSLSGFGANVLTF
NA	NA	TRBV4-1	TRBJ2-1	TGCGCCAGCAGCCAAGACACGGGTGAGCAGTTCTTC	CASSQDTGEQFF
NA	NA	TRBV7-6	TRBJ1-1	TGTGCCAGCAGCTTATATTCCCGGCAGGGCAACACTGAAGCTTTCTTT	CASSLYSRQGNTEAFF
NA	NA	TRBV27	TRBJ1-2	TGTGCCAGCAGTTTTGACGGTGAAACCGCCTATGGCTACACCTTC	CASSFDGETAYGYTF
NA	TRBD2	TRBV15	TRBJ2-7	TGTGCCACCAGCAGTAGCGGGAGGGCCGGCGAGCAGTACTTC	CATSSSGRAGEQYF
NA	TRBD1	TRBV19	TRBJ2-1	TGTGCCAGTAGTACAGGGACAGGGGCCCGCTACAATGAGCAGTTCTTC	CASSTGTGARYNEQFF
NA	NA	TRBV6-1	TRBJ1-1	TGTGCCAGCAGTTGGACCTCTACGGGTGAAGCTTTCTTT	CASSWTSTGEAFF
NA	NA	TRBV4-1	TRBJ1-2	TGCGCCAGCAGCCAAGGGCAGGCGATTAACTATGGCTACACCTTC	CASSQGQAINYGYTF
NA	TRBD1	TRBV27	TRBJ1-1	TGTGCCAGCAGTTCCGGACAGGGTTCCACTGAAGCTTTCTTT	CASSSGQGSTEAFF
once	TRBD2	TRBV29-1	TRBJ2-5	TGCAGCGTCGTTACTAACCTGGGGGGGGAGACCCAGTACTTC	CSVVTNLGGETQYF
NA	NA	TRBV6-1	TRBJ2-7	TGTGCCAGCAGGACCGGCCCCCAGCGGCAGTACTTC	CASRTGPQRQYF
NA	TRBD2	TRBV7-9	TRBJ2-5	TGTGCCAGCAGCGCAGGGACTAGCGGGCGAGAGACCCAGTACTTC	CASSAGTSGRETQYF
NA	NA	TRBV1	TRBJ1-6	TGCACCAGCAGCCGAAGACAGGCAGGGAATTCACCCCTCCACTTT	CTSSRRQAGNSPLHF
NA	NA	TRBV28	TRBJ2-3	TGTGCCAGCAGTTTAAGCGTCCGGGGCGGCACAGATACGCAGTATTTT	CASSLSVRGGTDTQYF
NA	NA	TRBV2	TRBJ1-1	TGTGCCAGCAGTGCTGGGGGCGGCACTGAAGCTTTCTTT	CASSAGGGTEAFF
NA	TRBD1	TRBV28	TRBJ2-5	TGTGCCAGCAGTACACCCGGGACAGGGTTTGTAGAGACCCAGTACTTC	CASSTPGTGFVETQYF
NA	TRBD2	TRBV7-8	TRBJ2-3	TGTGCCAGCAGCTTAGTGTGTATCGGGACTAGCGAGGCAGATACGCAGTATTTT	CASSLVCIGTSEADTQYF
once	TRBD1	TRBV19	TRBJ2-7	TGTGCCAGTAGATTCACGGGACAGGGAAATTACGAGCAGTACTTC	CASRFTGQGNYEQYF
NA	TRBD1	TRBV9	TRBJ2-1	TGTGCCAGCAGCGGAGGACAGGTCAGCTCCTACAATGAGCAGTTCTTC	CASSGGQVSSYNEQFF
NA	TRBD1	TRBV6-1	TRBJ1-2	TGTGCCAGCAGTGAAACAGGGGACTATGGCTACACCTTC	CASSETGDYGYTF
NA	NA	TRBV6-6	TRBJ2-2	TGTGCCAGCAGTTACGACAGATCCACCGGGGAGCTGTTTTTT	CASSYDRSTGELFF
NA	TRBD1	TRBV6-4	TRBJ1-2	TGTGCCAGACGGACCGGGACAGGGCCTTATGGCTACACCTTC	CARRTGTGPYGYTF
NA	TRBD1	TRBV7-9	TRBJ2-1	TGTGCCAGCAGCCTCGGACAGGGTCAGAATGAGCAGTTCTTC	CASSLGQGQNEQFF
NA	TRBD1	TRBV7-2	TRBJ1-5	TGTGCCAGCAGCTTAGTGACAGGGGGGATCCAGCCCCAGCATTTT	CASSLVTGGIQPQHF
NA	NA	TRBV6-1	TRBJ1-2	TGTGCCAGCAGGGAAGGGACCTCTGGCTACACCTTC	CASREGTSGYTF
NA	NA	TRBV2	TRBJ2-2	TGTGCCGCACGGAGCAAGACGGTCGGGGAGCTGTTTTTT	CAARSKTVGELFF
few	NA	TRBV7-9	TRBJ1-1	TGTGCCAGCAGCTCCACAGGGACTGAAGCTTTCTTT	CASSSTGTEAFF
NA	NA	TRBV15	TRBJ1-2	TGTGCCACCAGCAGTGGGGAGGGTAACTATGGCTACACCTTC	CATSSGEGNYGYTF
NA	NA	TRBV5-1	TRBJ1-4	TGCGCCAGCAGCGCTCAGGGACTTATTGATGAAAAACTGTTTTTT	CASSAQGLIDEKLFF
NA	NA	TRBV19	TRBJ2-1	TGTGCCAGTAGGCCACCTCAGGGAAAGGGGCCCTACAATGAGCAGTTCTTC	CASRPPQGKGPYNEQFF